These T cell receptor beta chains were read from a single sample in a study of shared clonotypes between healthy human individuals. Clones were sequenced by immunoSEQ multiplex PCR, and TCRdb holds only the in-frame ones, with some missing. The sample records roughly 2.2 million clones, roughly 93% being singletons. The sequenced sample consisted of naive CD4+ T cells from PBMCs. These receptors originate from a man between 18 and 35 years old in good health. Some clones in this sample may be carry-over from other donors' samples. The CDR3 runs from the conserved cysteine through the conserved F or W. A D gene is named only where the DNA matches it firmly. The listing skips clone size in some rows; elsewhere it reads once, few, many or a size class.

v_call	clone_size	j_call	d_call	cdr3_aa	cdr3_nt
TRBV2	.	TRBJ1-4	.	CASRLNRGSNEKLFF	TGTGCCAGCAGACTTAATAGGGGTTCTAATGAAAAACTGTTTTTT
TRBV30	.	TRBJ2-2	TRBD1	CAWSASQDRGNTPMDRGNTGELFF	TGTGCCTGGAGTGCCAGTCAGGACAGGGGGAACACTCCCATGGACAGGGGGAACACCGGGGAGCTGTTTTTT
TRBV28	.	TRBJ1-2	TRBD1	CASTTGGDGYTF	TGTGCCAGCACGACAGGGGGCGATGGCTACACCTTC
TRBV7-9	.	TRBJ1-4	TRBD1	CASSPTPGQGHNEKLFF	TGTGCCAGCAGCCCAACTCCCGGACAGGGACATAATGAAAAACTGTTTTTT
TRBV15	.	TRBJ1-3	TRBD1	CATSRAGQGNTIYF	TGTGCCACCAGCAGAGCGGGACAGGGAAACACCATATATTTT
TRBV2	few	TRBJ2-1	.	CASSPRRRGSSYNEQFF	TGTGCCAGCAGCCCGAGGCGTCGCGGCAGCTCCTACAATGAGCAGTTCTTC
TRBV7-9	.	TRBJ2-7	TRBD2	CASSTAGTIYEQYF	TGCGCCAGCAGCACGGCCGGGACTATCTACGAGCAGTACTTC
TRBV5-6	.	TRBJ2-7	TRBD2	CASSSQGLAGYEQYF	TGTGCCAGCAGCTCACAAGGACTAGCAGGCTACGAGCAGTACTTC
TRBV7-2	.	TRBJ2-3	.	CASSEGGTDTQYF	TGTGCCAGCAGTGAGGGGGGCACAGATACGCAGTATTTT
TRBV18	.	TRBJ2-5	.	CASSPMGMETQYF	TGTGCCAGCTCACCAATGGGGATGGAGACCCAGTACTTC
TRBV14	.	TRBJ1-2	.	CASSRIRDRVRYGYTF	TGTGCCAGCAGCCGCATCCGGGACCGTGTGCGGTATGGCTACACCTTC
TRBV7-9	.	TRBJ2-1	.	CASYRPGGSYNEQFF	TGTGCCAGCTACCGACCCGGCGGCTCCTACAATGAGCAGTTCTTC
TRBV7-7	.	TRBJ2-2	TRBD2	CASSKREGDGELFF	TGTGCCAGCAGTAAGCGGGAGGGGGACGGGGAGCTGTTTTTT
TRBV28	.	TRBJ1-1	.	CASSPWDKTEAFF	TGTGCCAGCAGTCCATGGGACAAGACTGAAGCTTTCTTT
TRBV2	.	TRBJ1-2	TRBD1	CASRGTGGTHGYTF	TGTGCCAGCAGGGGGACAGGGGGAACCCATGGCTACACCTTC